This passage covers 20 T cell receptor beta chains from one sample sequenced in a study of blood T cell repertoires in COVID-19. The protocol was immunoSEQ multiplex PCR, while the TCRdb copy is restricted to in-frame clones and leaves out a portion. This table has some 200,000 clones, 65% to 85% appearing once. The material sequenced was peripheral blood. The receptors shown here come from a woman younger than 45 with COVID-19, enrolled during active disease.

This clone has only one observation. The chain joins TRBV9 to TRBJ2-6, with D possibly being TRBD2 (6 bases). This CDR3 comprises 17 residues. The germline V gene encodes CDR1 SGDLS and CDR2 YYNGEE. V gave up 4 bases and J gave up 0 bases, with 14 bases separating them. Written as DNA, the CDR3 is TGTGCCAGCAGCTATCCTCGGGAGAGCTCTGGGGCCAACGTCCTGACTTTC. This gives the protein CASSYPRESSGANVLTF.

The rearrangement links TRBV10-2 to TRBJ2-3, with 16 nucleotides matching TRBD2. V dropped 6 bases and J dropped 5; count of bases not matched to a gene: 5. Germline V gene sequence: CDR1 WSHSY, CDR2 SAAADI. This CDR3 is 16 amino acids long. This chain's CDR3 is CASSQGLAGGGDTQYF. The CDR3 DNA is TGCGCCAGCAGCCAGGGACTAGCGGGAGGGGGAGATACGCAGTATTTT.

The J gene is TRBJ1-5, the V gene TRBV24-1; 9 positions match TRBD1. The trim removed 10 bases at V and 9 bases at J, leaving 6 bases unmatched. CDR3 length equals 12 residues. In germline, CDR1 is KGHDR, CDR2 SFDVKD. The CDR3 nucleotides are TGTGCCACACGGGGACAGGGACGGCCCCAGCATTTT. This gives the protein CATRGQGRPQHF.

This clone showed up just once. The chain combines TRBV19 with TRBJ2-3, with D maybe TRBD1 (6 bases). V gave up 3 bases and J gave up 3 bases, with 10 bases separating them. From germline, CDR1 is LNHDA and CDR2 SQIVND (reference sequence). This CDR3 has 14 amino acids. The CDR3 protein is CASSMNRATDTQYF. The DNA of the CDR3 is TGTGCCAGTAGTATGAACAGGGCGACAGATACGCAGTATTTT.

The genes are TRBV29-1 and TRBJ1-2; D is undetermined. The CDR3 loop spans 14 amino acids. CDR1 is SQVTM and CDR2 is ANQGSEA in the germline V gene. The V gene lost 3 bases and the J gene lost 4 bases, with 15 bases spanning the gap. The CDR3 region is CSVDPDGSGYGYTF. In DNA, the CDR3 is TGCAGCGTTGACCCCGATGGTTCGGGCTATGGCTACACCTTC.

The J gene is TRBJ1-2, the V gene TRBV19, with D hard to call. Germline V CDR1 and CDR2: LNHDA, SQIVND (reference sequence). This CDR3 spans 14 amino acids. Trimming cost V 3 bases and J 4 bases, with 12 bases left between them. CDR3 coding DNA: TGTGCCAGTAGTATGACCGGGAGAGGCTATGGCTACACCTTC. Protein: CASSMTGRGYGYTF.

CDR3 residues: CASSRRSGDTGELFF. The CDR3 coding sequence is TGTGCCAGCAGTCGACGCAGCGGGGACACCGGGGAGCTGTTTTTT. The J gene is TRBJ2-2, the V gene TRBV7-2, with TRBD2 matching 7 bases. CDR1 is SGHTA and CDR2 is FQGNSA in the germline V gene. The CDR3 is 15 amino acids. V lost 6 bases and J lost 3; bases outside the gene matches: 7. The complete variable domain, with remaining parts taken from reference TRBV7-2 and TRBJ2-2, reads GAGVSQSPSNKVTEKGKDVELRCDPISGHTALYWYRQSLGQGLEFLIYFQGNSAPDKSGLPSDRFSAERTGGSVSTLTIQRTQQEDSAVYLCASSRRSGDTGELFFGEGSRLTVL.

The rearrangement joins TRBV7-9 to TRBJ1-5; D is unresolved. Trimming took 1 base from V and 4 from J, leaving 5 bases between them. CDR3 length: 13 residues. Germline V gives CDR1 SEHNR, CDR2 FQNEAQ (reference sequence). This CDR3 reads CASSLERNQPQHF. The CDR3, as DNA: TGTGCCAGCAGCTTAGAGAGGAATCAGCCCCAGCATTTT.

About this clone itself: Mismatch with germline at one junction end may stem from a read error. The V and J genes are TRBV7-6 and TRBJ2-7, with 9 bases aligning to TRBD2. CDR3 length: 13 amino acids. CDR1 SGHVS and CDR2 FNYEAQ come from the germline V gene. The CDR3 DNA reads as TGTGCCAGCAGCTTAGTAGCGGGGGTCCTTTCCGACTTC. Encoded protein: CASSLVAGVLSDF.

Here the CDR3 reads CASSASLIGNEKLFF. CDR3 bases: TGTGCCAGTAGTGCTAGTTTGATCGGTAATGAAAAACTGTTTTTT. The chain recombines TRBV19 with TRBJ1-4; D not resolved. This CDR3 has 15 amino acids. CDR1 is LNHDA, CDR2 SQIVND, per germline (reference sequence). The germline V and J ends were trimmed by 5 bases and 4 bases, with 14 bases remaining between them.

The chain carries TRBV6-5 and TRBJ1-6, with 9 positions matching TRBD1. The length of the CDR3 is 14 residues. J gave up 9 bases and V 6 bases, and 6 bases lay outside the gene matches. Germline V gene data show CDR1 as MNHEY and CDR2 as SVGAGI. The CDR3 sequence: CASSRQGEGSPLHF. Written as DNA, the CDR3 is TGTGCCAGCAGCAGACAGGGGGAGGGTTCACCCCTCCACTTT.

The CDR3 is CASSDWGVKEETQYF. The CDR3 nucleotides read TGTGCCAGCAGCGATTGGGGAGTGAAGGAAGAGACCCAGTACTTC. V and J are TRBV3-1 (or the pseudogene TRBV3-2) and TRBJ2-5, with D possibly matching TRBD2 (5 bases). The V end was cut by 5 bases, the J end by 3 bases, with 16 bases between. The length of the CDR3 is 15 residues. Germline CDR1 LGHDT, CDR2 YNNKEL (reference sequence).

The CDR3 nucleotides are TGTGCCAGCAGTTTGTCACACCGGGCTAACTATGGCTACACCTTC. Amino acid sequence: CASSLSHRANYGYTF. V usage is TRBV28 and J usage is TRBJ1-2, with D uncertain. The V and J ends lost 3 bases and 0 bases respectively, with 11 bases between them. The CDR3 loop spans 15 amino acids. Germline assignment: CDR1 MDHEN and CDR2 SYDVKM.

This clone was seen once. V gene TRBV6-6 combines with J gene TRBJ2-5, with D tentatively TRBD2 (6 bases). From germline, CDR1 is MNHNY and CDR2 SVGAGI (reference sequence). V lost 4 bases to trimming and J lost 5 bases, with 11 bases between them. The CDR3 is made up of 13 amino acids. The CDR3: CASSLVADETQYF. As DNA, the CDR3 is TGTGCCAGCAGTTTGGTAGCGGACGAGACCCAGTACTTC.

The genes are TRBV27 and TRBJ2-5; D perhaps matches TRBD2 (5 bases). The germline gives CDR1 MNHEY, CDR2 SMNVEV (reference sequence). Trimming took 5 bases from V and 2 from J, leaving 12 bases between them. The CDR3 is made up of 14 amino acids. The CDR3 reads CASSPAGVQETQYF. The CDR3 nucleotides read TGTGCCAGCAGTCCGGCCGGGGTACAAGAGACCCAGTACTTC.

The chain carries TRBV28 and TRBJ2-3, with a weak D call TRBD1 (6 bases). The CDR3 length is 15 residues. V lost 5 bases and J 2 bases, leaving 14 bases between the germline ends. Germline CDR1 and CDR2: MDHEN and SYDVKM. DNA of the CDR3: TGTGCCAGCAGTCCCAAAGACAGGTACACAGATACGCAGTATTTT. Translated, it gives CASSPKDRYTDTQYF.

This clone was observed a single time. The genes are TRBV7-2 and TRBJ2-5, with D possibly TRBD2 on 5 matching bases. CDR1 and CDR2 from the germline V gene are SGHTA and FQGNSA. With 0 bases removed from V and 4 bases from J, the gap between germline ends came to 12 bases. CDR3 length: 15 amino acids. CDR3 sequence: CASSLARAHAETQYF. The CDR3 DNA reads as TGTGCCAGCAGCTTAGCGCGGGCTCACGCAGAGACCCAGTACTTC.

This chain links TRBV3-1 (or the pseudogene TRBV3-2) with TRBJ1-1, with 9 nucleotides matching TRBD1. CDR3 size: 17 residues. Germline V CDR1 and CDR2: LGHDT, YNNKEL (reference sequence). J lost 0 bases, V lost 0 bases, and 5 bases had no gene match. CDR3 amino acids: CASSQDFGQGMNTEAFF. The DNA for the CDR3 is TGTGCCAGCAGCCAAGATTTCGGACAGGGGATGAACACTGAAGCTTTCTTT.

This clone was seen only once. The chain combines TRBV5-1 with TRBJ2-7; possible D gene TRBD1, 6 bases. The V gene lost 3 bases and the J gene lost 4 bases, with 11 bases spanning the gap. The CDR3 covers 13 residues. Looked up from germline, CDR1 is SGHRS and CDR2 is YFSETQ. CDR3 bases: TGCGCCAGCAGCTGGGGTCAGGGGTACGAGCAGTACTTC. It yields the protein CASSWGQGYEQYF.

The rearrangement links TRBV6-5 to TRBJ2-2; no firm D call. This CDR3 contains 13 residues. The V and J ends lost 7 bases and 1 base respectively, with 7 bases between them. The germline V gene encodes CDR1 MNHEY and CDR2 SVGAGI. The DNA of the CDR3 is TGTGCCAGCAAACAGATGAACACCGGGGAGCTGTTTTTT. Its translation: CASKQMNTGELFF.